The clone carrying this TCR beta chain was picked up one time. Assay used: immunoSEQ multiplex PCR; TCRdb lists only in-frame clones, some missing. The data contain around 110,000 clones, around 75% of them singletons. V lost 5 bases and J 4 bases, leaving 17 bases between the germline ends. This CDR3 is 16 amino acids long. The V gene's germline CDR1 is SGHTA and CDR2 FQGNSA. The data were obtained in a study of blood T cell repertoires in COVID-19. About the study: Acute and convalescent COVID-19 samples came from the United States, Italy and Spain. Sources were T cells, B-cell-depleted T cells, or PBMCs; the material itself was cDNA or gDNA.

The chain recombines TRBV7-2 with TRBJ2-2; D might be TRBD2 (5 bases). The sequence derives from a human donor with acute or convalescent COVID-19. The donor label of this sample is uncertain. Sequenced: peripheral blood. CDR3 loop: CASSLSASGLTGELFF. The CDR3 DNA follows: TGTGCCAGCAGCCTCAGTGCCAGCGGCCTCACCGGGGAGCTGTTTTTT.